The clone carrying this TCR beta chain has only a few counts. Its antigen is unidentified. This entry is derived from a study of T cells in Graves' hyperthyroidism and ophthalmopathy. General study points: The model anticipated ophthalmopathy a median about six months pre-onset. Ophthalmopathy was distinguished from stable hyperthyroidism by 13 V-J signatures.

TCR beta CDR3 region amplification was performed from RNA transcripts. With the HTBI primer set, the TCR CDR3 went through a first round of RT-PCR. MiXCR was run by TCRdb on the multiplex PCR reads, yielding one entry per CDR3 protein. The sample has approximately 700,000 distinct CDR3 sequences; around 15% are singletons. This TCR was sampled from a man younger than 30 with Graves' hyperthyroidism. The specimen sequenced was blood.

CDR3 coding DNA: TGTGCCAGCAGCTTAGATATAGGGACAGCATACGAGCAGTACTTC. Translation gives CASSLDIGTAYEQYF. The chain has TRBV11-2 and TRBJ2-7; 7 bases are shared with TRBD1. The V and J ends lost 0 bases and 4 bases, in that order; junction bases with no gene match: 6. Per germline, CDR1 SGHAT and CDR2 FQNNGV. This CDR3 is built from 15 residues.